The clone carrying this T cell receptor beta chain was seen a few times. Its target is unknown. Time point here: patch test 1, 2 weeks after DPC sensitization. Treatment indicated: therapeutic diphenylcyclopropenone sensitization with weekly scalp DPC. People who gave samples had alopecia, were 18 to 70 years old, and were suitable for DPC. The sample originates from a study of human T cells and chemical hapten exposure. Turning to the study itself: Alopecia areata, totalis or universalis affected patients who were mostly female.

Study-level findings and limits: Each of the donors had alopecia, so their immune responses may not resemble those of healthy people.

V was shortened by 6 bases and J by 1 base, with 10 bases between the two germline ends. The CDR3 sequence is 13 residues long. Per the germline V gene, CDR1 is DFQATT and CDR2 is SNEGSKA (reference sequence). Each CDR3 protein gets one entry after TCRdb re-called the RACE reads with MiXCR. This table holds 95,000 to 150,000 distinct CDR3 sequences, 12% to 15% found once. The sample consisted of whole blood, taken in connection with sensitization to the hapten diphenylcyclopropenone (DPC). J is TRBJ1-5 and V is TRBV20-1; no definite D call. This receptor was taken from a man younger than 35 with alopecia areata. Some clones in this sample may be carry-over from other donors' samples. The chain's CDR3 is CSAPLGSNQPQHF. CDR3 in DNA: TGCAGTGCCCCCTTAGGGAGCAATCAGCCCCAGCATTTT.